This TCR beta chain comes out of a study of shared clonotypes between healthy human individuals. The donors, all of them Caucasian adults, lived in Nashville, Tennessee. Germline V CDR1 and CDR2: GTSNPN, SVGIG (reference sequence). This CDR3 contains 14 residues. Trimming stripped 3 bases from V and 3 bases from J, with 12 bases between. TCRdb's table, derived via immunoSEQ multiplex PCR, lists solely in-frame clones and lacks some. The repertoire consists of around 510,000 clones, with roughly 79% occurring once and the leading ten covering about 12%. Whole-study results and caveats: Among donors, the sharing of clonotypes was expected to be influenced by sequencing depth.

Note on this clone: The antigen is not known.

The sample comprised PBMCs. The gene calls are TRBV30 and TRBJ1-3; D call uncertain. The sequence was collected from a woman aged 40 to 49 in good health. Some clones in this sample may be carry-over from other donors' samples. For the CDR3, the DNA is TGTGCCTGGAGCCAAGCGTATTTTGGAAACACCATATATTTT. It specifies CAWSQAYFGNTIYF.